The clone carrying this T cell receptor (beta chain) has more than one count but fewer than ten. Its antigen is not known. The sample is drawn from a study of beta chain features in type 1 diabetes. Broader study findings: In every one of the four CD4+ subsets, TCRB CDR3s were moderately but significantly shorter in Type 1 diabetes patients.

Germline CDR1 reads SGHVS; CDR2 reads FNYEAQ. CDR3 length equals 15 residues. Trimming left V 8 bases short and J 0 bases short, with 17 bases between. Reverse transcribing all isolated RNA meant expressed TCRB transcripts were sequenced. Generated by immunoSEQ multiplex PCR, the TCRdb table keeps only in-frame clones and is missing some. This sample has a few hundred thousand clones, with roughly 16% found just once. This receptor was taken from a man aged 30 to 45 with type 1 diabetes. The chain couples TRBV7-6 to TRBJ2-7, with D tentatively TRBD1 (6 bases). Sequencing was carried out using naive CD4+ T cells from blood. The CDR3: CASGDRDKSSYEQYF. CDR3 nucleotide sequence: TGTGCCAGCGGAGACCGGGACAAGAGCTCCTACGAGCAGTACTTC.